These 20 T cell receptor beta chains share one sample of origin, sequenced in a study of cytomegalovirus exposure and HLA in healthy donors. The PCR employed 60 Vbeta primers together with 13 Jbeta primers. Sequencing used immunoSEQ multiplex PCR; TCRdb keeps in-frame clones, though not all of them. The repertoire holds around 100,000 clones, with around 76% as singletons. Sequencing was carried out using PBMCs. Source of these receptors: a woman aged 60-70 years in good health and CMV-seropositive.

The rearrangement uses TRBV19 and TRBJ2-5; 13 nucleotides match TRBD2. CDR1 LNHDA and CDR2 SQIVND come from the germline V gene (reference sequence). The trim removed 6 bases at V and 3 bases at J, leaving 4 bases unmatched. The CDR3 length is 15 residues. The CDR3 reads CASRRTSGREETQYF. DNA for the CDR3: TGTGCCAGTAGGCGAACTAGCGGGAGGGAAGAGACCCAGTACTTC.

This chain links TRBV11-2 with TRBJ1-2, with D uncertain. Between the trimmed V and J ends, which lost 5 bases and 8 bases, there was a span of 15 bases. Germline-derived CDR1 and CDR2 are SGHAT and FQNNGV. This CDR3 comprises 13 residues. The CDR3 reads CASSQIETSGYTF. The CDR3 DNA reads as TGTGCCAGCAGCCAAATTGAGACATCCGGCTACACCTTC.

The chain employs TRBV10-3 and TRBJ1-2; 8 bases are shared with TRBD1. Germline V gives CDR1 ENHRY, CDR2 SYGVKD. With 4 bases clipped from V and 6 bases from J, the junction kept 10 bases outside the gene matches. The CDR3 loop spans 15 amino acids. The CDR3: CAISAPEKDRDGYTF. As DNA, the CDR3 is TGTGCCATCAGTGCTCCAGAAAAGGACAGGGATGGCTACACCTTC.

The J gene is TRBJ2-7, the V gene TRBV28, with D possibly being TRBD1 (5 bases). V lost 1 base, J lost 2 bases, and 9 bases lay in between. Per germline, CDR1 MDHEN and CDR2 SYDVKM. The CDR3 loop spans 14 amino acids. The CDR3 DNA reads as TGTGCCAGCAGTTTATTAGGCAGGGCCTACGAGCAGTACTTC. It specifies CASSLLGRAYEQYF.

This chain links TRBV4-1 with TRBJ1-1; TRBD1 agrees at 9 bases. This CDR3 contains 15 residues. The germline V gene has CDR1 MGHRA and CDR2 YSYEKL. V lost 5 bases, J lost 7 bases, and 11 bases stayed unmatched. The CDR3 region has the DNA TGCGCCAGCAGCAACACCGGGACAGGGATGGGTGAAGCTTTCTTT. This codes for CASSNTGTGMGEAFF.

The chain couples TRBV11-2 to TRBJ2-7; 8 bases map to TRBD1. The CDR3 totals 15 residues. Germline CDR1 reads SGHAT; CDR2 reads FQNNGV. The J segment lost 4 bases and the V segment lost 5 bases, leaving 10 bases of the junction unmatched. The CDR3 nucleotides read TGTGCCAGCAGCCCAGAATACGGACAGGGTTACGAGCAGTACTTC. It yields the protein CASSPEYGQGYEQYF.

This chain joins TRBV5-6 and TRBJ1-4, with 11 bases fitting TRBD1. Looked up from germline, CDR1 is SGHDT and CDR2 is YYEEEE. V gave up 3 bases and J gave up 8 bases; unmatched junction bases: 6. The CDR3 sequence is 15 residues long. The CDR3 sequence: CASSSWTGGQEKLFF. As DNA, the CDR3 is TGTGCCAGCAGCTCCTGGACAGGGGGCCAAGAAAAACTGTTTTTT.

This clone was counted only a few times. The CDR3 region has the DNA TGTGCCAGCACCCTGACTAGCGGGATCGGGGAGCAGTACTTC. Translation gives CASTLTSGIGEQYF. The V and J genes are TRBV5-6 and TRBJ2-7; 11 nucleotides line up with TRBD2. Germline V CDR1 and CDR2: SGHDT, YYEEEE. The V segment lost 6 bases and the J segment 7 bases; nucleotides outside the gene matches: 9. The CDR3 has 14 amino acids.

The V call is TRBV13, the J call TRBJ2-3; possible D gene TRBD1, 5 bases. Germline CDR1 reads PRHDT; CDR2 reads FYEKMQ (reference sequence). The V end was cut by 5 bases, the J end by 4 bases, with 10 bases between. The CDR3 length is 13 residues. CDR3 DNA sequence: TGTGCCAGCAGCCCCCTCAGGGCAGATACGCAGTATTTT. The encoded protein is CASSPLRADTQYF.

V usage is TRBV4-2 and J usage is TRBJ2-5, with TRBD1 matching over 8 bases. CDR3 length: 15 residues. V dropped 0 bases and J dropped 5; count of bases not matched to a gene: 5. Germline values: CDR1 LGHNA, CDR2 YNFKEQ. Written as DNA, the CDR3 is TGTGCCAGCAGCCAAGATCCCGGGACAGGCGAGACCCAGTACTTC. Its protein is CASSQDPGTGETQYF.

The chain is built from TRBV27 and TRBJ2-7; 11 bases are shared with TRBD1. Germline assignment: CDR1 MNHEY and CDR2 SMNVEV (reference sequence). Germline trimming cut 0 bases from V and 0 bases from J; bases unmatched to any gene: 19. CDR3 size: 22 residues. In nucleotides, the CDR3 is TGTGCCAGCAGTTTATCGTTTGGGGGACAGGGGGTTCGGACTAGCGTCTCCTACGAGCAGTACTTC. The encoded protein is CASSLSFGGQGVRTSVSYEQYF.

This clone came up a few times. This specimen includes other DNA sequences encoding the same CDR3. The gene calls are TRBV28 and TRBJ2-7, with TRBD1 identical over 9 bases. V was pared by 6 bases and J by 3 bases, with 9 bases of the junction left unmatched. The germline V gene encodes CDR1 MDHEN and CDR2 SYDVKM. This CDR3 contains 15 residues. The CDR3 reads CASSSSGTGLYEQYF. CDR3 sequence (DNA): TGTGCCAGCAGCTCATCCGGGACAGGGCTCTACGAGCAGTACTTC.

The chain joins TRBV5-4 to TRBJ2-2; weak D call: TRBD2 (7 bases). The germline V gene has CDR1 SGHNT and CDR2 YYREEE (reference sequence). The CDR3 has 16 amino acids. Trimming removed 4 bases from V and 4 bases from J, with 17 bases in between. The CDR3, as DNA: TGTGCCAGCAGCCCGGGGGGCAGGGCCGGCACCGGGGAGCTGTTTTTT. It encodes CASSPGGRAGTGELFF.

The chain uses TRBV9 and TRBJ1-2, with 8 bases aligning to TRBD1. The CDR3 totals 16 residues. With 4 bases clipped from V and 4 bases from J, the junction kept 12 bases outside the gene matches. CDR1 SGDLS and CDR2 YYNGEE come from the germline V gene. The CDR3 region has the DNA TGTGCCAGCAGCTCCCATCGGGGACAGGCCCCCTATGGCTACACCTTC. Translation: CASSSHRGQAPYGYTF. Variable domain in full (rest from reference TRBV9 and TRBJ1-2): DSGVTQTPKHLITATGQRVTLRCSPRSGDLSVYWYQQSLDQGLQFLIQYYNGEERAKGNILERFSAQQFPDLHSELNLSSLELGDSALYFCASSSHRGQAPYGYTFGSGTRLTVV.

This chain links TRBV12-5 with TRBJ2-2, with TRBD1 identical over 10 bases. The trim removed 6 bases at V and 3 bases at J, leaving 4 bases unmatched. The CDR3 length is 15 residues. Germline CDR1 reads LGHNT; CDR2 reads FRNRAP. CDR3 DNA: TGTGCTAGTGGACAAGGACAGGGGGACACCGGGGAGCTGTTTTTT. Translated: CASGQGQGDTGELFF.

The chain combines TRBV2 with TRBJ2-5; 13 nucleotides align to TRBD2. This CDR3 comprises 15 residues. The junction had 8 bases not matched to a gene; V was cut back by 8 bases and J by 5 bases. CDR1 is SNHLY and CDR2 is FYNNEI in the germline V gene. The CDR3 sequence is CASGLAGARGETQYF. CDR3 nucleotides: TGTGCCAGCGGACTAGCGGGAGCGAGAGGGGAGACCCAGTACTTC. Combining the CDR3 with reference TRBV2 and TRBJ2-5 gives the whole variable domain EPEVTQTPSHQVTQMGQEVILRCVPISNHLYFYWYRQILGQKVEFLVSFYNNEISEKSEIFDDQFSVERPDGSNFTLKIRSTKLEDSAMYFCASGLAGARGETQYFGPGTRLLVL.

This chain links TRBV5-1 with TRBJ2-3, with TRBD2 identical over 8 bases. V lost 0 bases to trimming and J lost 5 bases; unmatched junction nucleotides: 5. CDR3 length equals 15 residues. Germline loops: CDR1 SGHRS, CDR2 YFSETQ. CDR3 DNA: TGCGCCAGCAGCTTGGCGGGACTAGAAGTAGATACGCAGTATTTT. This translates into CASSLAGLEVDTQYF.

The chain has TRBV10-3 and TRBJ2-4; tentative D call: TRBD2 (5 bases). V was shortened by 0 bases and J by 6 bases, with 12 bases between the two germline ends. Germline V gene lookup returns CDR1 ENHRY and CDR2 SYGVKD. The CDR3 spans 15 residues. DNA for the CDR3: TGTGCCATCAGTGAGTCGGGAGAATGGAGAAACATTCAGTACTTC. This encodes CAISESGEWRNIQYF.

With respect to this clone: The germline gene is not matched at one end of the junction; a read error may be the cause. This CDR3 is CASSDGASGTGAFF. The CDR3 DNA reads as TGTGCCAGCAGTGACGGGGCGTCGGGGACTGGAGCTTTCTTT. V and J are TRBV2 and TRBJ1-1; D is perhaps TRBD1 (5 bases). CDR1 SNHLY and CDR2 FYNNEI come from the germline V gene. CDR3 length: 14 amino acids. Full variable domain (rest looked up from reference TRBV2 and TRBJ1-1): EPEVTQTPSHQVTQMGQEVILRCVPISNHLYFYWYRQILGQKVEFLVSFYNNEISEKSEIFDDQFSVERPDGSNFTLKIRSTKLEDSAMYFCASSDGASGTGAFFGQGTRLTVV.

Only one count was recorded for this clone. The chain uses TRBV5-1 and TRBJ2-7, with D perhaps matching TRBD2 (5 bases). CDR3 size: 14 residues. Trimming left V 1 base short and J 5 bases short, with 13 bases between. Germline CDR1 reads SGHRS; CDR2 reads YFSETQ. In DNA, the CDR3 is TGCGCCAGCAGCTTGTCCGGGAATGTCAACGAGCAGTACTTC. Encoded protein: CASSLSGNVNEQYF.